The T cell receptor (beta chain) under discussion was sequenced for a study of CD8 T cells in Susac syndrome. Sequencing of TCR beta was performed on blood CD8+ and CD4+ T cells. The multiple sclerosis control cohort comprised treatment-naive individuals presenting with stable or active relapsing-remitting disease. TEMRA cells were FACS-enriched, with CD8+ and CD4+ T cells isolated negatively. Random hexamers primed reverse transcription of about 0.5 to 1 ug RNA. Amplification of TCR beta CDR3 was carried out by immunoSEQ multiplex PCR, which covered 54 Vbeta and 13 Jbeta segments. TCRdb re-derived calls from the immunoSEQ multiplex PCR reads in MiXCR, one entry per CDR3 protein. The data contain fewer than 300,000 distinct CDR3 sequences, approximately 81% of them seen just once; the ten biggest clones take up approximately 0.11%. Germline V gives CDR1 LGHDT, CDR2 YNNKEL (reference sequence). The CDR3 is 17 amino acids. The J segment lost 3 bases and the V segment lost 5 bases, leaving 15 bases of the junction unmatched.

The source material was CD8+ T cells from PBMCs. This chain joins TRBV3-1 and TRBJ1-2; 7 bases are shared with TRBD1. The sequence was collected from a human donor with multiple sclerosis. This CDR3 reads CASSDVVLEQGYYGYTF. CDR3 coding DNA: TGTGCCAGCAGCGACGTGGTCTTGGAACAGGGGTACTATGGCTACACCTTC.